This entry lists 18 T cell receptor beta chains sequenced from one sample in a study of T-cell reconstitution after alpha-beta-depleted transplantation in children (TCRdb year 2016). Libraries came from PCR. TCRdb names Illumina HiSeq 2500 as the instrument used. To normalize quantification of the TCRbeta repertoire, the TCR libraries were built with molecular barcoding that relied on unique molecular identifiers. The public reads were reprocessed in TCRdb via fastp at Q25 and MiXCR, keeping in-frame beta chains. Identical CDR3 proteins give one entry, which carries the most common genes and DNA. For this sample there are about 260,000 distinct CDR3 sequences; roughly 8% appear just once. Approximately 6% of the sample is taken by the ten largest. According to the study, the label for this sample's treatment or condition signals: allogeneic hematopoietic cell transplantation with graft depleted of TCRalphabeta T cells and CD19 B cells.

Sequenced here: PBMCs, mostly from graft donor cells, sampled 180 days after TCRalphabeta/CD19-depleted stem cell transplant. All receptors come from a male patient younger than 18 who had a stem cell transplant for acute lymphoblastic leukemia, so the T cells may come from the graft donor.

This clonotype is a singleton in its sample. This rearrangement joins TRBV6-2 or TRBV6-3 to TRBJ2-7; possible D gene TRBD1, 6 bases. CDR3 length: 16 residues. Germline CDR1 is MNHEY and CDR2 is SVGEGT. With 6 bases removed from V and 2 bases from J, the gap between germline ends came to 20 bases. CDR3 bases: TGTGCCAGCAGCGACGGGCCGGGACACGGGACCTACGAGCAGTACTTC. This codes for CASSDGPGHGTYEQYF.

There are many counts of this clonotype. The rearrangement joins TRBV6-4 to TRBJ2-1, with a tentative D call TRBD2 (6 bases). The CDR3 sequence is 15 residues long. V was pared by 4 bases and J by 2 bases, with 12 bases between. In germline, CDR1 is MRHNA, CDR2 SNTAGT. CDR3 in amino acids: CASSALSGAYNEQFF. The CDR3 coding sequence is TGTGCCAGCAGTGCCCTTAGCGGAGCCTACAATGAGCAGTTCTTC.

This clonotype showed up many times. V and J are TRBV29-1 and TRBJ2-7; 7 nucleotides match TRBD1. This CDR3 is built from 13 residues. J gave up 3 bases and V 7 bases, and 9 bases lay outside the gene matches. Germline values: CDR1 SQVTM, CDR2 ANQGSEA. This CDR3 reads CSAATGTFYEQYF. DNA of the CDR3: TGCAGCGCTGCGACAGGGACCTTCTACGAGCAGTACTTC.

At least ten counts were recorded for this clonotype. The chain combines TRBV25-1 with TRBJ1-5; no firm D call. In germline, CDR1 is MGHDK, CDR2 SYGVNS. Trimming removed 1 base from V and 0 bases from J, with 10 bases in between. There are 16 residues in the CDR3. For the CDR3, the DNA is TGTGCCAGCAGTGAATGGGGAACGGATAGCAATCAGCCCCAGCATTTT. This codes for CASSEWGTDSNQPQHF.

About this clonotype: A much larger clone lies a single base off, so this may be a read error. This chain connects TRBV12-3 or TRBV12-4 to TRBJ1-3; D not certain. V lost 10 bases to trimming and J lost 2 bases, with 12 bases between them. This CDR3 is 13 amino acids long. The CDR3 DNA is TGTGCCATTGATGAGGGAGCTGGAAACACCATATATTTT. Its translation: CAIDEGAGNTIYF.

For this clonotype: This may come from a read error, since a much larger clone is one base off. The genes are TRBV24-1 and TRBJ2-4; D is unclear. Germline V gene lookup returns CDR1 KGHDR and CDR2 SFDVKD. The CDR3 has 13 amino acids. V was clipped by 4 bases and J by 8 bases, with 11 bases between them. The CDR3 sequence is CATSDPALDIQYF. CDR3 nucleotide sequence: TGTGCCACCAGTGACCCCGCGCTAGACATTCAGTACTTC.

This clonotype appeared many times. J is TRBJ2-4 and V is TRBV5-1; 9 nucleotides align to TRBD1. The CDR3 spans 15 residues. V was pared by 0 bases and J by 5 bases, with 3 bases of the junction left unmatched. Germline CDR1 reads SGHRS; CDR2 reads YFSETQ. The CDR3 sequence is CASSLGGTGQNIQYF. CDR3 DNA sequence: TGCGCCAGCAGCTTGGGTGGGACAGGGCAAAACATTCAGTACTTC.

This clonotype was seen ten or more times. V is TRBV7-2 and J is TRBJ2-3; D uncertain. V lost 2 bases to trimming and J lost 1 base, with 7 bases between them. Germline V gives CDR1 SGHTA, CDR2 FQGNSA. CDR3 size: 14 residues. CDR3 region: CASSLFLGTDTQYF. The CDR3 region has the DNA TGTGCCAGCAGCTTATTTTTGGGCACAGATACGCAGTATTTT.

V gene TRBV7-2 combines with J gene TRBJ2-2, with 8 positions matching TRBD1. Germline trimming cut 2 bases from V and 4 bases from J; bases unmatched to any gene: 9. The CDR3 length is 17 residues. Germline CDR1 is SGHTA and CDR2 is FQGNSA. The CDR3 protein is CASSLTDRVGGTGELFF. Here the CDR3 DNA reads TGTGCCAGCAGCTTAACGGACAGGGTGGGTGGCACCGGGGAGCTGTTTTTT.

This clonotype showed up many times. This chain links TRBV29-1 with TRBJ1-2, with 10 bases aligning to TRBD1. The CDR3 totals 13 residues. Trimming took 7 bases from V and 8 from J; bases not matched to a gene: 10. CDR1 and CDR2 (germline): SQVTM, ANQGSEA. The CDR3 loop reads CSGLAGQGSGYTF. Written as DNA, the CDR3 is TGCAGCGGCCTGGCGGGACAGGGGTCGGGCTACACCTTC.

This clonotype was picked up many times. The chain recombines TRBV5-6 with TRBJ2-5; a weak D match, TRBD2 (6 bases). The germline gives CDR1 SGHDT, CDR2 YYEEEE. The V end was cut by 4 bases, the J end by 2 bases, with 12 bases between. The CDR3 loop spans 14 amino acids. The CDR3 nucleotides read TGTGCCAGCAGCGTAGCGGACATTCAAGAGACCCAGTACTTC. It yields the protein CASSVADIQETQYF.

This clonotype came up many times. The gene calls are TRBV25-1 and TRBJ2-1, with 12 bases lining up with TRBD2. Germline lookup yields CDR1 MGHDK and CDR2 SYGVNS. The CDR3 contains 17 residues. Germline trimming cut 1 base from V and 4 bases from J; bases unmatched to any gene: 5. The CDR3 loop is CASSESRTSGTYNEQFF. DNA for the CDR3: TGTGCCAGCAGTGAATCCCGGACTAGCGGGACGTACAATGAGCAGTTCTTC.

This clonotype has at least ten counts. The chain is built from TRBV29-1 and TRBJ1-1; tentatively, D is TRBD1 (5 bases). The CDR3 consists of 15 residues. Trimming removed 5 bases from V and 10 bases from J, with 26 bases in between. Germline assignment: CDR1 SQVTM and CDR2 ANQGSEA. DNA for the CDR3: TGCAGCGTTATGGGGCTGACTGCGGGGGTGGTTCGAGCTTTCTTT. Encoded protein: CSVMGLTAGVVRAFF.

This clonotype was detected many times. The chain combines TRBV20-1 with TRBJ2-7; 12 bases fit TRBD2. This CDR3 is built from 14 residues. Trimming at V came to 3 bases and at J to 3 bases, leaving 3 bases not matched to a gene. Germline CDR1 and CDR2: DFQATT and SNEGSKA (reference sequence). The CDR3 DNA sequence: TGCAGTGCTAGTTTACTAGCGGGGGGCTACGAGCAGTACTTC. Its translation: CSASLLAGGYEQYF.

This clonotype is categorized as medium-sized (0.01 to 0.1%). J is TRBJ2-6 and V is TRBV6-5; D ambiguous. Trimming cost V 6 bases and J 2 bases, with 5 bases left between them. Germline V gene lookup returns CDR1 MNHEY and CDR2 SVGAGI. This CDR3 spans 13 amino acids. The CDR3 sequence: CASSQAGANVLTF. Written as DNA, the CDR3 is TGTGCCAGCAGCCAGGCTGGGGCCAACGTCCTGACTTTC.

The gene calls are TRBV20-1 and TRBJ2-5; weak D call: TRBD2 (5 bases). CDR3 size: 14 residues. CDR1 and CDR2 (germline): DFQATT, SNEGSKA (reference sequence). Trimming cost V 2 bases and J 4 bases, with 14 bases left between them. DNA for the CDR3: TGCAGTGCTAGACCGAGAGGGCGGACAGAGACCCAGTACTTC. It translates to CSARPRGRTETQYF.

This clonotype has a count of ten or more. The chain is built from TRBV6-1 and TRBJ1-2, with 9 bases identical to TRBD1. Germline CDR1 reads MNHNS; CDR2 reads SASEGT. CDR3 length: 14 amino acids. V lost 6 bases, J lost 3 bases, and 5 bases stayed unmatched. DNA of the CDR3: TGTGCCAGCAGGCGGGACAGGGTGGACTATGGCTACACCTTC. Protein product: CASRRDRVDYGYTF.

This clonotype appeared many times. The gene calls are TRBV5-1 and TRBJ2-5, with TRBD2 as a possible D gene (7 bases). Trimming cost V 0 bases and J 4 bases, with 19 bases left between them. The CDR3 is made up of 17 amino acids. In germline, CDR1 is SGHRS, CDR2 YFSETQ. The CDR3, as DNA: TGCGCCAGCAGCTTGGAATATGGGGGGGCTCCCGGAGAGACCCAGTACTTC. Translation gives CASSLEYGGAPGETQYF.